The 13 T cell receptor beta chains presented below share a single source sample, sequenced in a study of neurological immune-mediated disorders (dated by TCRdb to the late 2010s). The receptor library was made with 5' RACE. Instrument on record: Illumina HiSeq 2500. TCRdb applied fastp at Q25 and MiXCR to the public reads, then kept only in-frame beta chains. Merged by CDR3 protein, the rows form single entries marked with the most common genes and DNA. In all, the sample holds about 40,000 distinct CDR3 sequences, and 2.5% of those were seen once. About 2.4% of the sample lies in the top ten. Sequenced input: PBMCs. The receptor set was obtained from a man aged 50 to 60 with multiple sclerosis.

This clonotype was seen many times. This chain's CDR3 is CASTALQGGGQKLFF. The DNA for the CDR3 is TGTGCCAGCACCGCCTTGCAGGGAGGGGGCCAGAAACTGTTTTTT. The chain links TRBV6-2 or TRBV6-3 to TRBJ1-4; 7 bases are shared with TRBD1. Germline CDR1 is MNHEY and CDR2 is SVGEGT. J gave up 11 bases and V 7 bases, and 16 bases lay outside the gene matches. The CDR3 spans 15 residues.

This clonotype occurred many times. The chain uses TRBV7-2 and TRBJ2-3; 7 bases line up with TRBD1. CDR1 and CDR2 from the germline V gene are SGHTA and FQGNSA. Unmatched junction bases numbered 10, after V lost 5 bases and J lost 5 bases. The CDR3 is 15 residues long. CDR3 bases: TGTGCCAGCAGCGTCACAGGGGTAGTGAAAGATACGCAGTATTTT. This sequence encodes CASSVTGVVKDTQYF.

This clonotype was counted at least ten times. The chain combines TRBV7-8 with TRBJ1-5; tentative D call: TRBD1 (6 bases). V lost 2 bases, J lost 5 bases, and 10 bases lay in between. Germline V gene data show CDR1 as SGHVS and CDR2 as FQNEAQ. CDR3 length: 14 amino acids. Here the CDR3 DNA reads TGTGCCAGCAGCTTAAGTAGGGGGGATCAGCCCCAGCATTTT. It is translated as CASSLSRGDQPQHF.

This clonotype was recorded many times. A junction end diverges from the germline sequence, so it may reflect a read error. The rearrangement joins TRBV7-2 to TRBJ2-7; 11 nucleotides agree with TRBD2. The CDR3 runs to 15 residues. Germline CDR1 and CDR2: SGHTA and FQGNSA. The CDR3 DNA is TGTGCCAGCAGCTTCCTAAATTTAGCGGGGGGGCGATTTAGCTTC. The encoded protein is CASSFLNLAGGRFSF.

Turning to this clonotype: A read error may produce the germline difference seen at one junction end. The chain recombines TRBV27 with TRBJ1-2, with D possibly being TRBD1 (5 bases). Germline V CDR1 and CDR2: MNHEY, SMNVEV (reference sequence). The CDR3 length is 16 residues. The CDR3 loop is CAISLLQTGTFYGYTF. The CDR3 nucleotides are TGTGCCATCAGTTTGCTGCAAACCGGGACCTTCTATGGCTACACCTTC.

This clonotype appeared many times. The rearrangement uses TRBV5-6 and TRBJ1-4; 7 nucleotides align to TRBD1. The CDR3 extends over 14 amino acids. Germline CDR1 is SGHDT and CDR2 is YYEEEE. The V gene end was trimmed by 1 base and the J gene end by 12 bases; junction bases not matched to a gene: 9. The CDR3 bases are TGTGCCAGCAGCTTGCAGGACAGGATGGGGCAACTGTTTTTT. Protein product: CASSLQDRMGQLFF.

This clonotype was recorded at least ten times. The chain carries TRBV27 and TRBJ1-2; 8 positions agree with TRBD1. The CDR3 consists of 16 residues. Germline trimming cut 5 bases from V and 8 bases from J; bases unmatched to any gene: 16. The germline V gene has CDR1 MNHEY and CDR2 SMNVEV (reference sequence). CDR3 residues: CASSAPGQERLVGYTF. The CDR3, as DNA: TGTGCCAGCAGTGCGCCGGGACAGGAGAGGTTGGTCGGCTACACCTTC.

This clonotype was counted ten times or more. Here the CDR3 DNA reads TGTGCCAGCAGCTTGGATCCCCCCTACACCGGGGAGCTGTTTTTT. As protein: CASSLDPPYTGELFF. The V and J genes are TRBV5-5 and TRBJ2-2; the D is unclear. Germline V lookup: CDR1 SGHKS, CDR2 YYEKEE (reference sequence). V lost 0 bases to trimming and J lost 3 bases, with 9 bases between them. This CDR3 contains 15 residues.

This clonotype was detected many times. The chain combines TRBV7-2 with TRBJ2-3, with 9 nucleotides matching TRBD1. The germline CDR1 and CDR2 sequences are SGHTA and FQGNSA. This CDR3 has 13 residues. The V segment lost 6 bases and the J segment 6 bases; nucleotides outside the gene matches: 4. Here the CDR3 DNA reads TGTGCCAGCAGTCGGGACAGGGTGGATACGCAGTATTTT. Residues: CASSRDRVDTQYF.

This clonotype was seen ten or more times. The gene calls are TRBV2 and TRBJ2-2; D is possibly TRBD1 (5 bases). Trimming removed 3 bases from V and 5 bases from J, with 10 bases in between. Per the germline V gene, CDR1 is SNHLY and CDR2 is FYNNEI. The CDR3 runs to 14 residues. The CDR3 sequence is CASSDRVGTGELFF. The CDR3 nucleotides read TGTGCCAGCAGTGACAGGGTTGGGACCGGGGAGCTGTTTTTT.

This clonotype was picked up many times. CDR3 region: CASSLDRSNSPLHF. The CDR3 coding sequence is TGTGCCAGCAGCTTGGACAGGTCGAATTCACCCCTCCACTTT. The chain carries TRBV5-4 and TRBJ1-6, with a tentative D call TRBD1 (5 bases). This CDR3 contains 14 residues. Germline CDR1 and CDR2: SGHNT and YYREEE (reference sequence). Deletions cut 0 bases from V and 7 bases from J, with 8 bases between.

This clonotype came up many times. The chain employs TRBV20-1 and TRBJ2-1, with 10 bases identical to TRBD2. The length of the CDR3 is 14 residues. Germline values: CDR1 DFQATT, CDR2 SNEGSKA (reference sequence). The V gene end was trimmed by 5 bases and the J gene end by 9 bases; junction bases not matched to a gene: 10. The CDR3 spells CSAPLLAGRGEQFF. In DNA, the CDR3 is TGCAGTGCTCCACTACTAGCGGGGAGGGGTGAGCAGTTCTTC.

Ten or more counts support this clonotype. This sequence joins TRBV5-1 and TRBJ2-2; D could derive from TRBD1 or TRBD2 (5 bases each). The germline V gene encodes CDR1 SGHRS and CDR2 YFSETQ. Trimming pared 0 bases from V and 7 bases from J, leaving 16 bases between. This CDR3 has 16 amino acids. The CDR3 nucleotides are TGCGCCAGCAGCTTGGCTGGGACGAGATTGGTCGGGGAGCTGTTTTTT. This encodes CASSLAGTRLVGELFF.